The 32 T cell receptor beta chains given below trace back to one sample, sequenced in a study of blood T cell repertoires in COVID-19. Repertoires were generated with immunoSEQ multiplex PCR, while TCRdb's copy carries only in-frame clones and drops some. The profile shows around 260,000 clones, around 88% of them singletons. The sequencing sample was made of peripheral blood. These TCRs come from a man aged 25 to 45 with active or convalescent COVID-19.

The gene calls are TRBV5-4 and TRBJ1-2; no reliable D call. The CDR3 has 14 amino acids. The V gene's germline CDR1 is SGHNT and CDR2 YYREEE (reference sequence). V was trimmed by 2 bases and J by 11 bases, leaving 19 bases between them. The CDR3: CASSLVSGTMSYTF. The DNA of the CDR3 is TGTGCCAGCAGCTTAGTAAGCGGTACTATGAGTTACACCTTC.

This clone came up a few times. The CDR3 DNA reads TGCAGCGTCCTAAGACAGGGTGACCCGGGAAAAGCTTTCTTT. Protein: CSVLRQGDPGKAFF. The chain has TRBV29-1 and TRBJ1-1; the match to TRBD1 covers 7 bases. Germline V gene sequence: CDR1 SQVTM, CDR2 ANQGSEA. The CDR3 length is 14 residues. The ends lost 6 bases at V and 9 bases at J; junction bases unmatched: 16.

The chain's CDR3 is CASRQPGQDGYTF. CDR3 in DNA: TGTGCCAGCAGACAACCGGGACAGGATGGCTACACCTTC. V and J are TRBV12-3 or TRBV12-4 and TRBJ1-2; 8 bases fit TRBD1. The trim removed 6 bases at V and 6 bases at J, leaving 6 bases unmatched. This CDR3 has 13 residues.

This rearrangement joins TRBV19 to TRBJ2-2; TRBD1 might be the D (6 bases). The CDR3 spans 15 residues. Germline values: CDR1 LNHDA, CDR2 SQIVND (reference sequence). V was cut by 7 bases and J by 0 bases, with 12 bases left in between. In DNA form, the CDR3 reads TGTGCCAGTAAGATGGGGGCCGCGAACACCGGGGAGCTGTTTTTT. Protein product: CASKMGAANTGELFF.

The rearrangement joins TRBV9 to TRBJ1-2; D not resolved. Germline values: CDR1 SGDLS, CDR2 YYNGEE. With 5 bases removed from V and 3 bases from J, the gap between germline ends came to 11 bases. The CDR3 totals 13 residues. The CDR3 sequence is CASRASGYYGYTF. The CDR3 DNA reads TGTGCCAGCAGGGCGTCGGGGTACTATGGCTACACCTTC. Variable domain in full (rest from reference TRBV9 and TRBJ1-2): DSGVTQTPKHLITATGQRVTLRCSPRSGDLSVYWYQQSLDQGLQFLIQYYNGEERAKGNILERFSAQQFPDLHSELNLSSLELGDSALYFCASRASGYYGYTFGSGTRLTVV.

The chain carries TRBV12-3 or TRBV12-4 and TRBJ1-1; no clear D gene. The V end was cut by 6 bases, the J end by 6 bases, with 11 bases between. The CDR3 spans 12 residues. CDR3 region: CASRPNAAEAFF. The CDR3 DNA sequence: TGTGCCAGCAGGCCGAATGCGGCTGAAGCTTTCTTT.

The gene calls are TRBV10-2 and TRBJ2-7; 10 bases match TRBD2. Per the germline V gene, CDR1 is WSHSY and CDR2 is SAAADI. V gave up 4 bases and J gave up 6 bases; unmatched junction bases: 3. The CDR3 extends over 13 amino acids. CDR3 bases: TGCGCCAGCAGTGGGTCTAGCGGGAGCGAGCAGTACTTC. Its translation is CASSGSSGSEQYF.

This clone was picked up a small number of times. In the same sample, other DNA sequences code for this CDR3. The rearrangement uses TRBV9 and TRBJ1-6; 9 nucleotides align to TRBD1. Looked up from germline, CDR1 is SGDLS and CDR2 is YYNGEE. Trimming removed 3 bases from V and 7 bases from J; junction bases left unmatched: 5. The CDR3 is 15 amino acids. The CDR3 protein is CASSGSGQGNSPLHF. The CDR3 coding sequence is TGTGCCAGCAGCGGCTCCGGACAGGGGAATTCACCCCTCCACTTT.

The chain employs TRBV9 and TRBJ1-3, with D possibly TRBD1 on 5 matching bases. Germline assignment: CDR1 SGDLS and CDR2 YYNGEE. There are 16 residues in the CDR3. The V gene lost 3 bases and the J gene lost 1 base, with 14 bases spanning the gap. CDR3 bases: TGTGCCAGCAGCGCCAACATTAAGGGGTCTGGAAACACCATATATTTT. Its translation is CASSANIKGSGNTIYF.

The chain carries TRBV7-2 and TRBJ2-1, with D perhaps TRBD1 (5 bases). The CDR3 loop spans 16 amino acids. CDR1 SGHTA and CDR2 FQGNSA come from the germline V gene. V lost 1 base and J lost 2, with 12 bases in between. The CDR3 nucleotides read TGTGCCAGCAGCTTAGGGTCAGGGTCCCCCTACAATGAGCAGTTCTTC. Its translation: CASSLGSGSPYNEQFF.

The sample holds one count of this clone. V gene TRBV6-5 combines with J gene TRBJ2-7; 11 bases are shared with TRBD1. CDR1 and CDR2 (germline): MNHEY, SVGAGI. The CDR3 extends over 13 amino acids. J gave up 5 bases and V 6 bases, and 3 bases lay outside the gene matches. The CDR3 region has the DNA TGTGCCAGCAGAAGGACAGGGGGCCACGAGCAGTACTTC. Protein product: CASRRTGGHEQYF.

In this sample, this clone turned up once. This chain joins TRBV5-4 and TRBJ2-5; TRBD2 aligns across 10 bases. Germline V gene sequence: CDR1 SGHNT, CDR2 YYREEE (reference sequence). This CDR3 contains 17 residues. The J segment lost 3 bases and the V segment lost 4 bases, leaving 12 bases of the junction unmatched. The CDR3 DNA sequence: TGTGCCAGCAGCGCTATAGGTTCTGGACTAGCGGAAGAGACCCAGTACTTC. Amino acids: CASSAIGSGLAEETQYF.

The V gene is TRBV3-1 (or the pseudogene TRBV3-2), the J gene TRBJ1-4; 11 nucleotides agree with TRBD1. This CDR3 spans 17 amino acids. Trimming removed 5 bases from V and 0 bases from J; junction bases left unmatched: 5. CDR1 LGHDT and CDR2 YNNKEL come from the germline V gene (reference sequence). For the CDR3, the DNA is TGTGCCAGCAGCAAAGGACAGGGGGCGGCAACTAATGAAAAACTGTTTTTT. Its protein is CASSKGQGAATNEKLFF.

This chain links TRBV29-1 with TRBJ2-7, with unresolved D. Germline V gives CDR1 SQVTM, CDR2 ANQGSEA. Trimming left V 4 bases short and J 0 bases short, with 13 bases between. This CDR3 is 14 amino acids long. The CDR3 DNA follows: TGCAGCGTTGGTAGCAGTTCGAGCTCCTACGAGCAGTACTTC. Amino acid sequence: CSVGSSSSSYEQYF.

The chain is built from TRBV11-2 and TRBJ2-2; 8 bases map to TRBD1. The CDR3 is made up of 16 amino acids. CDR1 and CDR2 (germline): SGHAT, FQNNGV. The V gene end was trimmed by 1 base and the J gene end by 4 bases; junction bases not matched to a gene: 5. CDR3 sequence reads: CASSLAQGVVTGELFF. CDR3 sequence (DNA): TGTGCCAGCAGCTTAGCACAGGGGGTGGTCACCGGGGAGCTGTTTTTT.

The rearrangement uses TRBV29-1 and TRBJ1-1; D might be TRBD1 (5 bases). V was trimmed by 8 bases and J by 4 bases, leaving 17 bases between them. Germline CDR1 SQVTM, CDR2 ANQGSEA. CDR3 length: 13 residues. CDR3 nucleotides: TGCAGCTTTTTCAGGGTCGGGGGCACTGAAGCTTTCTTT. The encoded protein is CSFFRVGGTEAFF. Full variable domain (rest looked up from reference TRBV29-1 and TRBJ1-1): SAVISQKPSRDICQRGTSLTIQCQVDSQVTMMFWYRQQPGQSLTLIATANQGSEATYESGFVIDKFPISRPNLTFSTLTVSNMSPEDSSIYLCSFFRVGGTEAFFGQGTRLTVV.

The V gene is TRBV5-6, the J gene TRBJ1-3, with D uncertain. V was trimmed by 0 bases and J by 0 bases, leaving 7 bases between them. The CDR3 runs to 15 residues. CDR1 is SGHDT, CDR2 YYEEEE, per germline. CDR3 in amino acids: CASSLVTASGNTIYF. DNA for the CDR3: TGTGCCAGCAGCTTGGTTACAGCCTCTGGAAACACCATATATTTT.

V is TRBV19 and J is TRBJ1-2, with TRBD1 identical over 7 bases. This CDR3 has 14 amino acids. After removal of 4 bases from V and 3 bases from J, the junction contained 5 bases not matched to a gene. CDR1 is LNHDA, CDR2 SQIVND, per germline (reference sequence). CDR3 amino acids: CASSTTGDHYGYTF. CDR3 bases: TGTGCCAGTAGTACCACAGGGGACCACTATGGCTACACCTTC. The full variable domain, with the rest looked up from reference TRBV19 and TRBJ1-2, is DGGITQSPKYLFRKEGQNVTLSCEQNLNHDAMYWYRQDPGQGLRLIYYSQIVNDFQKGDIAEGYSVSREKKESFPLTVTSAQKNPTAFYLCASSTTGDHYGYTFGSGTRLTVV.

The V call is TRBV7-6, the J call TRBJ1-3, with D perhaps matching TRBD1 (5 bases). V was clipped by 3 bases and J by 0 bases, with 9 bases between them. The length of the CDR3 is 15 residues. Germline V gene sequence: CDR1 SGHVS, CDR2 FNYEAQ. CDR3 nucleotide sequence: TGTGCCAGCAGCTTCGGGCAGGGCTCTGGAAACACCATATATTTT. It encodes CASSFGQGSGNTIYF.

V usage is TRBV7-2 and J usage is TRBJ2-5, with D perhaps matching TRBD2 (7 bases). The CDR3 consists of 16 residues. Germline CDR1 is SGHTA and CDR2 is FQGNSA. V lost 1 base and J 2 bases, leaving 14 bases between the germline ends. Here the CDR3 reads CASSLVGGGPQETQYF. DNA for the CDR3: TGTGCCAGCAGCTTAGTAGGGGGGGGCCCTCAAGAGACCCAGTACTTC.

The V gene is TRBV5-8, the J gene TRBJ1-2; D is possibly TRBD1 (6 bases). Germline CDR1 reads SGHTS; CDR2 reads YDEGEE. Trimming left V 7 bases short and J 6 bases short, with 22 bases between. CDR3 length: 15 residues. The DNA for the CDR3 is TGTGCCAGCCAAAGCAGGGAGACAGGAGATCATGGCTACACCTTC. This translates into CASQSRETGDHGYTF.

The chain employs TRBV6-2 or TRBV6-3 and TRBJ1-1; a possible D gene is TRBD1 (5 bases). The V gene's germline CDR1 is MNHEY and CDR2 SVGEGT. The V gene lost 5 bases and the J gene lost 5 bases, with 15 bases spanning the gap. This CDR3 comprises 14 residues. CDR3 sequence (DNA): TGTGCCAGCAGTAAACGGTTGACAGTAACTGAAGCTTTCTTT. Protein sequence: CASSKRLTVTEAFF.

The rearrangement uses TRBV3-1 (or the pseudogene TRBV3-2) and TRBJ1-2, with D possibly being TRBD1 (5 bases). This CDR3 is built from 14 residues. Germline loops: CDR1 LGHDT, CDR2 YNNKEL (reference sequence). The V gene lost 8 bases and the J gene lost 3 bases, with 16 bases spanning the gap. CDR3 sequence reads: CASGSAGLHYGYTF. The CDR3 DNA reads TGTGCCAGCGGCTCTGCGGGACTACACTATGGCTACACCTTC.

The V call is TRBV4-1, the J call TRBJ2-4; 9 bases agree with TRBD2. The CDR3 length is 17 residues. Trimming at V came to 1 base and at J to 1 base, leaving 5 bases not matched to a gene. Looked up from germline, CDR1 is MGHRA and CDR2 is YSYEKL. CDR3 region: CASSQAGLAEAKNIQYF. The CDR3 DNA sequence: TGCGCCAGCAGCCAAGCGGGACTAGCAGAGGCCAAAAACATTCAGTACTTC.

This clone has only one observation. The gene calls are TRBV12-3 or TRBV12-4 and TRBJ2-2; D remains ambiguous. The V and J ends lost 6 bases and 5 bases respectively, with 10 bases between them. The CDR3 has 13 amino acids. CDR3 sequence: CASRFTDTGELFF. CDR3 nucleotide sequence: TGTGCCAGCAGATTCACAGATACCGGGGAGCTGTTTTTT.

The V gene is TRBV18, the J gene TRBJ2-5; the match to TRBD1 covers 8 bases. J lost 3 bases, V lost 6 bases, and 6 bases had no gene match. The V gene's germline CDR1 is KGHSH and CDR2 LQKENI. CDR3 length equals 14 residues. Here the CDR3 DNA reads TGTGCCAGCTCCCCGGACAGGGACGAAGAGACCCAGTACTTC. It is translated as CASSPDRDEETQYF.

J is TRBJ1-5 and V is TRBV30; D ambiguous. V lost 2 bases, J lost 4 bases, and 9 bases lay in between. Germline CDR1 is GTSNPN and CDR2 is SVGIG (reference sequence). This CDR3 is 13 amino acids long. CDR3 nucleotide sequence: TGTGCCTGGAGTATTGGCAGAAATCAGCCCCAGCATTTT. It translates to CAWSIGRNQPQHF.

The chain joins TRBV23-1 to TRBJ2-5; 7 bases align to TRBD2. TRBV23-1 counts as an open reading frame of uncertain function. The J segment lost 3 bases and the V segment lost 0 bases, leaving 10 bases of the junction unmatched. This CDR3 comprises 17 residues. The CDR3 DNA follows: TGCGCCAGCAGTCAATCGTGCCCTCTAGCGGCAAAAGAGACCCAGTACTTC. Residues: CASSQSCPLAAKETQYF.

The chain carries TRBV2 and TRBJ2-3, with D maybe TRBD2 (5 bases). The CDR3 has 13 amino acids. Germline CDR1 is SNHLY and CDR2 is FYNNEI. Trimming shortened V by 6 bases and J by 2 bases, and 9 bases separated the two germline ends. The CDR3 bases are TGTGCCAGCAGCGGGAACCCCACAGATACGCAGTATTTT. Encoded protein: CASSGNPTDTQYF.

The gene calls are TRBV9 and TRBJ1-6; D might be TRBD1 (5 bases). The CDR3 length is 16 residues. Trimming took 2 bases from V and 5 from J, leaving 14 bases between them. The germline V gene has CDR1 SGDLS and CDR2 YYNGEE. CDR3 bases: TGTGCCAGCAGCGTCGACTTAGACAGTAATAATTCACCCCTCCACTTT. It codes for CASSVDLDSNNSPLHF.

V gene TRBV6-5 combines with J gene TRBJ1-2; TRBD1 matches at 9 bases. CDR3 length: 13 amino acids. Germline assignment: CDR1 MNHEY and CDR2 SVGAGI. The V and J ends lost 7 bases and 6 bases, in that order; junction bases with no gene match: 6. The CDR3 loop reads CASKWTGDHGYTF. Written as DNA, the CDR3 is TGTGCCAGCAAGTGGACAGGGGATCATGGCTACACCTTC.

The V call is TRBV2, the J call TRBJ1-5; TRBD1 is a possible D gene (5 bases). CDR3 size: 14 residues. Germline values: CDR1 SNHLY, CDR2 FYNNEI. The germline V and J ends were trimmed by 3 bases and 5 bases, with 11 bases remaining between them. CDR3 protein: CASSEGGFYQPQHF. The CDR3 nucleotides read TGTGCCAGCAGTGAGGGGGGATTCTATCAGCCCCAGCATTTT.